Listed below are T cell receptor beta chains from one sample, sequenced in a study of breast tumors, draining lymph nodes, adjacent tissues. In TCRdb, the multiplex PCR reads were re-called with MiXCR into one record per CDR3 protein. The sample consists of 20,000 to 25,000 distinct CDR3 sequences, 60% to 70% of them appearing once. Sequencing input: tumor-adjacent breast tissue. These receptors were collected from a female donor with breast cancer. Some clones in this sample may be carry-over from other donors' samples. CDR3s include the opening cysteine and the closing phenylalanine or tryptophan. Each record gives: J gene, V gene, CDR3 protein.

J: TRBJ2-2; V: TRBV7-2; CDR3: CASSSDNRGPLLLF
J: TRBJ2-1; V: TRBV7-9; CDR3: CASSTWTSGSEQFF
J: TRBJ2-3; V: TRBV2; CDR3: CASSSPSGLALGDTQYF
J: TRBJ2-3; V: TRBV5-1; CDR3: CASSLATSSVDTQYF
J: TRBJ2-2; V: TRBV2; CDR3: CASSDGLAGAFGELFF
J: TRBJ1-6; V: TRBV19; CDR3: CAPSSGQGYSPLHF
J: TRBJ1-6; V: TRBV12-3/TRBV12-4; CDR3: CASSGRGIPEPLHF
J: TRBJ1-4; V: TRBV5-1; CDR3: CASSLGQSATNEKLFF
J: TRBJ2-2; V: TRBV20-1; CDR3: CSARYRDTGELFF
J: TRBJ2-1; V: TRBV9; CDR3: CASSVVLDSSYNEQFF
J: TRBJ1-2; V: TRBV12-3/TRBV12-4; CDR3: CASSPGHGYTF
J: TRBJ1-6; V: TRBV25-1; CDR3: CASTPGTGGHSPLHF
J: TRBJ1-2; V: TRBV7-9; CDR3: CASSQARGDYGYTF
J: TRBJ2-5; V: TRBV20-1; CDR3: CSARDGAGQETQYF
J: TRBJ2-1; V: TRBV12-3/TRBV12-4; CDR3: CASIRSGYNEQFF
J: TRBJ2-3; V: TRBV19; CDR3: CASTPTRTSGTDTQYF
J: TRBJ2-3; V: TRBV24-1; CDR3: CATSDHTSMIGDTQYF
J: TRBJ2-7; V: TRBV2; CDR3: CASTDSHFREQYF
J: TRBJ2-7; V: TRBV20-1; CDR3: CSAAAGTAEYEQYF
J: TRBJ2-7; V: TRBV5-6; CDR3: CASSLGAEIYEQYF
J: TRBJ2-2; V: TRBV7-3; CDR3: CASSSNIQGAGELFF
J: TRBJ2-7; V: TRBV9; CDR3: CASSVDPDSYEQYF
J: TRBJ2-7; V: TRBV12-3/TRBV12-4; CDR3: CASSLAPGDYEQYF
J: TRBJ1-2; V: TRBV30; CDR3: CAWSDREPQTAGF
J: TRBJ2-7; V: TRBV14; CDR3: CASSQALGLATDEQYF
J: TRBJ1-2; V: TRBV6-6; CDR3: CASSHGQAGHGYTF
J: TRBJ2-2; V: TRBV20-1; CDR3: CSAISANTGELFF
J: TRBJ2-7; V: TRBV20-1; CDR3: CSASGGLAFSYEQYF
J: TRBJ2-1; V: TRBV2; CDR3: CASRRTVSSYNEQFF
J: TRBJ2-7; V: TRBV25-1; CDR3: CVSSESTQGPLYYEQYF
J: TRBJ1-4; V: TRBV20-1; CDR3: CSASGGNEKLFF
J: TRBJ1-5; V: TRBV30; CDR3: CAWKGQTNQPQHF
J: TRBJ2-7; V: TRBV12-3/TRBV12-4; CDR3: CASSLGILYEQYF
J: TRBJ1-2; V: TRBV20-1; CDR3: CSAPNDNYGYTF
J: TRBJ2-2; V: TRBV5-1; CDR3: CASTRSNTGELFF
J: TRBJ1-6; V: TRBV10-3; CDR3: CAISERNDPEFRF
J: TRBJ2-7; V: TRBV10-1; CDR3: CASSEWGDRSYEQYF
J: TRBJ1-2; V: TRBV15; CDR3: CATSRADGNYGYTF
J: TRBJ2-2; V: TRBV20-1; CDR3: CSATSYRGTGELFF
J: TRBJ2-1; V: TRBV11-2; CDR3: CASSSQNPGLAGLYNEQFF
J: TRBJ2-3; V: TRBV20-1; CDR3: CSALIDRGSTDTQYF
J: TRBJ1-3; V: TRBV12-3/TRBV12-4; CDR3: CASSPFNRGPGNTIYF
J: TRBJ2-7; V: TRBV11-3; CDR3: CASSSRGGGQYF
J: TRBJ2-5; V: TRBV20-1; CDR3: CSASDWTGLKTQYF
J: TRBJ2-3; V: TRBV11-1; CDR3: CASSSFPDLTSGESTDTQYF
J: TRBJ2-5; V: TRBV20-1; CDR3: CSARADSSLETQYF
J: TRBJ1-5; V: TRBV6-6; CDR3: CASSKTGTAEYSNQPQHF
J: TRBJ1-3; V: TRBV12-3/TRBV12-4; CDR3: CASSLVGGNTIYF
J: TRBJ2-3; V: TRBV12-3/TRBV12-4; CDR3: CASSGTGTSWDTQYF
J: TRBJ1-4; V: TRBV20-1; CDR3: CSARAPGGWAEKLFF
J: TRBJ2-7; V: TRBV20-1; CDR3: CSARDHSGHLYEQYF